A single sample is the source of the 18 T cell receptor beta chains below, sequenced in a study of T cells in Graves' hyperthyroidism and ophthalmopathy. Amplification of TCR beta CDR3 regions used RNA as the template. The TCR CDR3 first-round RT-PCR relied on the HTBI primer set. TCRdb itself ran the multiplex PCR reads through MiXCR, one entry per CDR3 protein. The sample includes over 650,000 distinct CDR3 sequences, 40% to 55% of them seen just once. The specimen was peripheral blood or thyroid tissue (not recorded which). The receptor source for this set is an adult man with Graves' disease, either hyperthyroidism or ophthalmopathy (not recorded which).

The chain carries TRBV25-1 and TRBJ1-1; D might be TRBD1 (6 bases). This CDR3 region has 14 residues. CDR1 and CDR2 from the germline V gene are MGHDK and SYGVNS. The V end was cut by 6 bases, the J end by 4 bases, with 15 bases between. In DNA form, the CDR3 reads TGTGCCAGCAGGCCAGGGGAGGGCGTCACTGAAGCTTTCTTT. Protein: CASRPGEGVTEAFF.

In this sample, this clonotype turned up many times. The chain is built from TRBV10-2 and TRBJ1-5; D gene ambiguous. Trimming pared 3 bases from V and 6 bases from J, leaving 9 bases between. The CDR3 covers 13 residues. Germline assignment: CDR1 WSHSY and CDR2 SAAADI. CDR3 in amino acids: CASSDYLGQPQHF. DNA for the CDR3: TGCGCCAGCAGTGACTACCTTGGTCAGCCCCAGCATTTT.

This clonotype was seen at least ten times. The chain uses TRBV5-1 and TRBJ1-6, with D possibly TRBD1 on 5 matching bases. Trimming pared 0 bases from V and 5 bases from J, leaving 9 bases between. This CDR3 spans 15 amino acids. Germline CDR1 SGHRS, CDR2 YFSETQ. The CDR3 DNA sequence: TGCGCCAGCAGCTTGGGAGGGGAAGATAATTCACCCCTCCACTTT. Translated, it gives CASSLGGEDNSPLHF.

The chain combines TRBV2 with TRBJ2-6, with D unresolved. V gave up 8 bases and J gave up 2 bases, with 19 bases separating them. This CDR3 contains 17 residues. The germline CDR1 and CDR2 sequences are SNHLY and FYNNEI. The DNA of the CDR3 is TGTGCCAGCGGTTTAGTGACACCTGGCACTGGGGCCAACGTCCTGACTTTC. As protein: CASGLVTPGTGANVLTF.

This clonotype has ten or more counts. The V gene is TRBV20-1, the J gene TRBJ2-5; D is possibly TRBD1 (6 bases). CDR1 and CDR2 (germline): DFQATT, SNEGSKA (reference sequence). Trimming removed 3 bases from V and 4 bases from J, with 12 bases in between. The CDR3 totals 13 residues. CDR3 in DNA: TGCAGTGCTAGCTACAGGGACGCAGAGACCCAGTACTTC. Translation: CSASYRDAETQYF.

A remark on this clonotype: Sequence at one end of the junction differs from germline and may be a read error. The V and J genes are TRBV10-3 and TRBJ1-6; maybe TRBD1 (5 bases). The germline V gene has CDR1 ENHRY and CDR2 SYGVKD. The CDR3 has 12 residues. CDR3 sequence (DNA): TGTGCCAGCAGTGACAGCAAATCACCCCTCCACTTT. It specifies CASSDSKSPLHF.

The genes are TRBV3-1 and TRBJ1-2, with unresolved D. This CDR3 has 14 amino acids. The V and J ends lost 1 base and 8 bases respectively, with 14 bases between them. From germline, CDR1 is LGHDT and CDR2 YNNKEL (reference sequence). CDR3 protein: CASSQAVGSEGYTF. Written as DNA, the CDR3 is TGTGCCAGCAGCCAAGCCGTGGGGTCGGAGGGCTACACCTTC.

This chain uses TRBV7-9 with TRBJ1-1; TRBD1 is a possible D gene (5 bases). Trimming stripped 5 bases from V and 4 bases from J, with 17 bases between. CDR3 length: 15 residues. Germline V gene lookup returns CDR1 SEHNR and CDR2 FQNEAQ (reference sequence). The CDR3 region has the DNA TGTGCCAGCAGCCCCGTCGGGGGAATAGGCACTGAAGCTTTCTTT. This gives the protein CASSPVGGIGTEAFF. Variable domain in full (rest from reference TRBV7-9 and TRBJ1-1): DTGVSQNPRHKITKRGQNVTFRCDPISEHNRLYWYRQTLGQGPEFLTYFQNEAQLEKSRLLSDRFSAERPKGSFSTLEIQRTEQGDSAMYLCASSPVGGIGTEAFFGQGTRLTVV.

This clonotype was seen more than once but under ten times. This sequence joins TRBV19 and TRBJ1-5; the match to TRBD1 covers 7 bases. Germline CDR1 LNHDA, CDR2 SQIVND (reference sequence). The V and J ends lost 5 bases and 6 bases, in that order; junction bases with no gene match: 10. The CDR3 consists of 15 residues. The CDR3 DNA reads as TGTGCCAGTAGTGTTCAGATACAGGGGTTTCAGCCCCAGCATTTT. Translated, it gives CASSVQIQGFQPQHF.

This clonotype was observed a handful of times. This chain links TRBV7-9 with TRBJ2-7; weak D call: TRBD2 (6 bases). The CDR3 extends over 13 amino acids. Trimming pared 1 base from V and 6 bases from J, leaving 10 bases between. CDR1 is SEHNR, CDR2 FQNEAQ, per germline (reference sequence). The DNA for the CDR3 is TGTGCCAGCAGCTTAGGAATGGGAGGCGAGCAGTACTTC. Translated: CASSLGMGGEQYF. Based on the CDR3 plus reference TRBV7-9 and TRBJ2-7, the full variable domain is DTGVSQNPRHKITKRGQNVTFRCDPISEHNRLYWYRQTLGQGPEFLTYFQNEAQLEKSRLLSDRFSAERPKGSFSTLEIQRTEQGDSAMYLCASSLGMGGEQYFGPGTRLTVT.

The genes are TRBV7-9 and TRBJ2-7, with no clear D. The germline V and J ends were trimmed by 7 bases and 3 bases, with 19 bases remaining between them. The germline V gene has CDR1 SEHNR and CDR2 FQNEAQ (reference sequence). CDR3 length equals 15 residues. The CDR3 sequence: CASMMAWHGDYEQYF. The CDR3 coding sequence is TGTGCCAGCATGATGGCTTGGCACGGTGACTACGAGCAGTACTTC.

The chain is built from TRBV20-1 and TRBJ1-4; D is perhaps TRBD1 (6 bases). This CDR3 has 15 residues. Trimming removed 7 bases from V and 7 bases from J, with 22 bases in between. Germline V CDR1 and CDR2: DFQATT, SNEGSKA (reference sequence). Here the CDR3 DNA reads TGCAGTGACCGTCACGTCGCAGGGGCGGGTGAAAAACTGTTTTTT. This codes for CSDRHVAGAGEKLFF.

This clonotype was detected many times. The chain uses TRBV29-1 and TRBJ1-3, with unresolved D. V lost 6 bases to trimming and J lost 4 bases, with 7 bases between them. Germline loops: CDR1 SQVTM, CDR2 ANQGSEA. CDR3 length equals 11 residues. CDR3 nucleotides: TGCAGCGTGACGTCGGGAAACACCATATATTTT. The encoded protein is CSVTSGNTIYF.

The CDR3, as DNA: TGCAGCCCCCGGACAGGGTACCAAGAGACCCAGTACTTC. The encoded protein is CSPRTGYQETQYF. The chain carries TRBV29-1 and TRBJ2-5; 8 bases are shared with TRBD1. CDR3 size: 13 residues. Germline CDR1 is SQVTM and CDR2 is ANQGSEA. V dropped 8 bases and J dropped 0; count of bases not matched to a gene: 5.

This clonotype has a count of ten or more. The junction and the germline gene differ at one end; a read error may be behind it. This CDR3 is CASSLVLNTEAFF. In DNA, the CDR3 is TGTGCCAGCAGCTTAGTCCTTAACACTGAAGCTTTCTTT. J is TRBJ1-1 and V is TRBV5-1; D unclear. This CDR3 contains 13 residues. The germline V gene has CDR1 SGHRS and CDR2 YFSETQ.

This clonotype was picked up one time. J is TRBJ1-2 and V is TRBV7-2; D unclear. This CDR3 is built from 19 residues. The germline V gene encodes CDR1 SGHTA and CDR2 FQGNSA. V lost 4 bases, J lost 0 bases, and 24 bases lay in between. CDR3 bases: TGTGCCAGCAGCTCCCTGAAACTGCGTGGGCGGATCGCTAACTATGGCTACACCTTC. Amino acids: CASSSLKLRGRIANYGYTF.

In the case of this clonotype: This may be a read error: a much more frequent sequence differs by one nucleotide. The J gene is TRBJ1-2, the V gene TRBV15, with TRBD1 matching over 7 bases. The CDR3 length is 14 residues. Germline V lookup: CDR1 LNHNV, CDR2 YYDKDF (reference sequence). The CDR3: CATSGDLGGGGYTF. The CDR3 coding sequence is TGTGCCACCAGCGGAGATTTAGGGGGCGGAGGCTACACCTTC.

The genes are TRBV29-1 and TRBJ2-5, with D unresolved. The CDR3 totals 9 residues. Per germline, CDR1 SQVTM and CDR2 ANQGSEA. Trimming took 4 bases from V and 11 from J, leaving 8 bases between them. CDR3 region: CSVGGEQYF. For the CDR3, the DNA is TGCAGCGTTGGGGGTGAGCAGTACTTC.